This TCR beta chain was sequenced for a study of T-cell memory formation after mild COVID-19. This clonotype appeared many times. After 5'RACE with constant-segment primers, TCR alpha and TCR beta cDNA libraries carrying sample barcodes and UMIs were obtained. One entry per CDR3 protein, called by TCRdb with MiXCR from the 5' RACE reads. Of 470,000 or so distinct CDR3 sequences listed, about 23% were seen once; the top ten hold around 12%. The CDR3 length is 17 residues. CDR1 SGHTA and CDR2 FQGNSA come from the germline V gene. Trimming pared 7 bases from V and 4 bases from J, leaving 25 bases between.

The sequence derives from an adult woman who had mild COVID-19 (a few samples of this study predate the infection). Cell type and time point are not known. The sequenced material came from PBMCs or a T cell subset sorted from them (not recorded which). The chain joins TRBV7-2 to TRBJ1-2; the D gene is possibly TRBD1 (5 bases). The CDR3 sequence is CASTLSVYGARGYGYTF. The CDR3 DNA reads as TGTGCCAGCACCCTTTCGGTTTATGGGGCGCGTGGCTATGGCTACACCTTC.